Listed here are 21 T cell receptor beta chains from one sample, sequenced in a study of cytomegalovirus exposure and HLA in healthy donors. 60 Vbeta and 13 Jbeta primers were used in PCR. The method was immunoSEQ multiplex PCR; TCRdb's version includes in-frame clones alone and lacks a portion of them. The table has over 150,000 clones, roughly 80% seen once. Sequencing used PBMCs. Receptors were obtained from a male donor in good health and CMV-seronegative.

This clone has more than one count but fewer than ten. In nucleotides, the CDR3 is TGTGCCAGTAGTAACCGACAGGGGGAAGGCGGCGAGCAGTACTTC. It encodes CASSNRQGEGGEQYF. V is TRBV19 and J is TRBJ2-7; 9 bases map to TRBD1. Looked up from germline, CDR1 is LNHDA and CDR2 is SQIVND (reference sequence). V lost 4 bases to trimming and J lost 6 bases; unmatched junction nucleotides: 10. The CDR3 is made up of 15 amino acids.

The V and J genes are TRBV7-8 and TRBJ1-3; D unclear. Germline-derived CDR1 and CDR2 are SGHVS and FQNEAQ. Trimming shortened V by 11 bases and J by 8 bases, and 22 bases separated the two germline ends. The length of the CDR3 is 14 residues. CDR3 in DNA: TGTGCCTCAAGAAGGGAGTTGGGAGCATACACCATATATTTT. It is translated as CASRRELGAYTIYF.

CDR3 bases: TGTGCCAGCAGTTACTTAGGGGATAGCAATCAGCCCCAGCATTTT. Protein: CASSYLGDSNQPQHF. The chain links TRBV6-5 to TRBJ1-5; TRBD1 might be the D (5 bases). This CDR3 is built from 15 residues. Trimming left V 1 base short and J 0 bases short, with 7 bases between. CDR1 is MNHEY, CDR2 SVGAGI, per germline.

The chain has TRBV5-1 and TRBJ2-1; D gene uncertain. The V and J ends lost 4 bases and 8 bases respectively, with 13 bases between them. This CDR3 has 13 residues. Germline V gene sequence: CDR1 SGHRS, CDR2 YFSETQ. CDR3 sequence (DNA): TGCGCCAGCAGCCAATTACTGCCGGATGAGCAGTTCTTC. Translating gives CASSQLLPDEQFF. Supplemented by reference TRBV5-1 and TRBJ2-1, the full variable domain reads KAGVTQTPRYLIKTRGQQVTLSCSPISGHRSVSWYQQTPGQGLQFLFEYFSETQRNKGNFPGRFSGRQFSNSRSEMNVSTLELGDSALYLCASSQLLPDEQFFGPGTRLTVL.

This chain connects TRBV5-5 to TRBJ2-5, with D uncertain. The end of the DNA fits TRBJ2-7 better, so the J call may be wrong. Germline V CDR1 and CDR2: SGHKS, YYEKEE (reference sequence). The CDR3 sequence is 14 residues long. CDR3 in amino acids: CASSLVSDRYEQYF. In DNA, the CDR3 is TGTGCCAGCAGCTTGGTCAGCGACCGTTACGAGCAGTACTTC.

V usage is TRBV7-9 and J usage is TRBJ1-3, with TRBD1 as a possible D gene (6 bases). The V end was cut by 5 bases, the J end by 2 bases, with 10 bases between. Per germline, CDR1 SEHNR and CDR2 FQNEAQ (reference sequence). The CDR3 is made up of 14 amino acids. CDR3 DNA: TGTGCCAGCAGCCGCCGGACAGCTGGAAACACCATATATTTT. Amino acid sequence: CASSRRTAGNTIYF.

The chain joins TRBV4-1 to TRBJ1-5; TRBD1 matches 10 bases. V lost 0 bases to trimming and J lost 6 bases; unmatched junction nucleotides: 2. The CDR3 has 15 amino acids. Germline lookup yields CDR1 MGHRA and CDR2 YSYEKL. CDR3 region: CASSQETGGGQPQHF. Written as DNA, the CDR3 is TGCGCCAGCAGCCAAGAGACAGGGGGCGGTCAGCCCCAGCATTTT.

This chain joins TRBV4-1 and TRBJ2-6; D perhaps matches TRBD2 (6 bases). V dropped 4 bases and J dropped 1 base, with 17 bases sitting between them. The CDR3 spans 18 residues. Germline CDR1 is MGHRA and CDR2 is YSYEKL. CDR3 nucleotides: TGCGCCAGCAGCCCCTGGGTTGGAGGGCCTTCTGGGGCCAACGTCCTGACTTTC. Residues: CASSPWVGGPSGANVLTF.

V is TRBV27 and J is TRBJ2-3; the D gene is possibly TRBD1 (6 bases). The V and J ends lost 6 bases and 7 bases respectively, with 23 bases between them. The CDR3 sequence is 16 residues long. Per the germline V gene, CDR1 is MNHEY and CDR2 is SMNVEV (reference sequence). The CDR3: CASSPLTGYFINTQYF. The CDR3 DNA is TGTGCCAGCAGCCCACTGACAGGTTATTTCATCAATACGCAGTATTTT.

The chain uses TRBV18 and TRBJ2-1, with TRBD1 identical over 10 bases. The CDR3 consists of 15 residues. The germline gives CDR1 KGHSH, CDR2 LQKENI. The V and J ends lost 4 bases and 8 bases, in that order; junction bases with no gene match: 8. This CDR3 is CASSRRQGAPDEQFF. The CDR3 nucleotides are TGTGCCAGCTCACGGCGACAGGGGGCGCCGGATGAGCAGTTCTTC.

The gene calls are TRBV6-1 and TRBJ1-2; D is unresolved. The CDR3 extends over 12 amino acids. Per the germline V gene, CDR1 is MNHNS and CDR2 is SASEGT. The V end was cut by 2 bases, the J end by 5 bases, with 6 bases between. The chain's CDR3 is CASSEREYGYTF. The CDR3, as DNA: TGTGCCAGCAGTGAACGGGAATATGGCTACACCTTC.

This clone appeared a single time. The genes are TRBV7-2 and TRBJ2-7, with TRBD1 matching 8 bases. The CDR3 extends over 14 amino acids. Trimming at V came to 5 bases and at J to 4 bases, leaving 7 bases not matched to a gene. Per the germline V gene, CDR1 is SGHTA and CDR2 is FQGNSA. The CDR3 DNA reads as TGTGCCAGCAGCCTCTCAGGACAGGGTTACGAGCAGTACTTC. It specifies CASSLSGQGYEQYF.

In its sample, this clone was seen once. This chain joins TRBV18 and TRBJ2-5; a weak D match, TRBD2 (5 bases). The CDR3 is 13 amino acids. CDR1 and CDR2 (germline): KGHSH, LQKENI. The V and J ends lost 5 bases and 4 bases respectively, with 11 bases between them. The chain's CDR3 is CASSRDAGETQYF. Here the CDR3 DNA reads TGTGCCAGCTCAAGAGACGCGGGAGAGACCCAGTACTTC.

This sequence joins TRBV5-6 and TRBJ2-5; D is perhaps TRBD1 (6 bases). The V end lost 2 bases, the J end lost 2 bases, and 7 bases lay between the germline ends. This CDR3 has 13 amino acids. The germline V gene has CDR1 SGHDT and CDR2 YYEEEE. This CDR3 is CASSFGQQETQYF. The CDR3 bases are TGTGCCAGCAGCTTCGGACAGCAAGAGACCCAGTACTTC.

CDR3 DNA sequence: TGTGCCATCAGTGGGAATCCCGGCCCAGGGGCCGAGACCCAGTACTTC. Translated, it gives CAISGNPGPGAETQYF. This rearrangement joins TRBV10-3 to TRBJ2-5; tentative D call: TRBD1 (6 bases). V lost 4 bases to trimming and J lost 5 bases, with 20 bases between them. The CDR3 covers 16 residues. Looked up from germline, CDR1 is ENHRY and CDR2 is SYGVKD.

V is TRBV4-3 and J is TRBJ2-1; possibly TRBD1 for D (6 bases). The germline CDR1 and CDR2 sequences are LGHNA and YSLEER. The CDR3 consists of 16 residues. Trimming shortened V by 0 bases and J by 0 bases, and 9 bases separated the two germline ends. The CDR3 coding sequence is TGCGCCAGCAGCCAAGATCCCAGGGGCTCCTACAATGAGCAGTTCTTC. It is translated as CASSQDPRGSYNEQFF.

The J gene is TRBJ1-1, the V gene TRBV6-6; 7 bases are shared with TRBD1. The CDR3 sequence is 13 residues long. Germline loops: CDR1 MNHNY, CDR2 SVGAGI (reference sequence). V lost 6 bases and J lost 6; bases outside the gene matches: 7. This chain's CDR3 is CASRRRQGSEAFF. As DNA, the CDR3 is TGTGCCAGCAGACGTAGACAGGGCTCTGAAGCTTTCTTT.

This chain links TRBV6-5 with TRBJ2-2; D is possibly TRBD2 (5 bases). The V gene's germline CDR1 is MNHEY and CDR2 SVGAGI. V dropped 8 bases and J dropped 5 bases, with 15 bases sitting between them. This CDR3 is built from 14 residues. The chain's CDR3 is CASADRWRTGELFF. The CDR3 nucleotides are TGTGCCAGCGCAGATCGGTGGAGGACCGGGGAGCTGTTTTTT.

The chain has TRBV4-1 and TRBJ2-4; TRBD2 agrees at 12 bases. The CDR3 length is 18 residues. V lost 3 bases to trimming and J lost 4 bases; unmatched junction nucleotides: 10. Germline loops: CDR1 MGHRA, CDR2 YSYEKL. The CDR3 nucleotides are TGCGCCAGCAGCCAGATGGTAACTAGCGGGGGGTGGAAAAACATTCAGTACTTC. This translates into CASSQMVTSGGWKNIQYF.

This chain connects TRBV29-1 to TRBJ1-1; 9 positions match TRBD1. The germline V gene has CDR1 SQVTM and CDR2 ANQGSEA. Unmatched junction bases numbered 4, after V lost 7 bases and J lost 1 base. The CDR3 sequence is 13 residues long. CDR3 sequence reads: CSASGQGNTEAFF. In DNA form, the CDR3 reads TGCAGCGCCTCGGGACAGGGGAACACTGAAGCTTTCTTT.

V usage is TRBV9 and J usage is TRBJ2-5; 7 nucleotides agree with TRBD1. CDR1 is SGDLS and CDR2 is YYNGEE in the germline V gene. J was trimmed by 2 bases and V by 0 bases; bases with no gene match: 4. The CDR3 length is 15 residues. In nucleotides, the CDR3 is TGTGCCAGCAGCGTAGACAGGGGTTCTCAAGAGACCCAGTACTTC. Its protein is CASSVDRGSQETQYF.